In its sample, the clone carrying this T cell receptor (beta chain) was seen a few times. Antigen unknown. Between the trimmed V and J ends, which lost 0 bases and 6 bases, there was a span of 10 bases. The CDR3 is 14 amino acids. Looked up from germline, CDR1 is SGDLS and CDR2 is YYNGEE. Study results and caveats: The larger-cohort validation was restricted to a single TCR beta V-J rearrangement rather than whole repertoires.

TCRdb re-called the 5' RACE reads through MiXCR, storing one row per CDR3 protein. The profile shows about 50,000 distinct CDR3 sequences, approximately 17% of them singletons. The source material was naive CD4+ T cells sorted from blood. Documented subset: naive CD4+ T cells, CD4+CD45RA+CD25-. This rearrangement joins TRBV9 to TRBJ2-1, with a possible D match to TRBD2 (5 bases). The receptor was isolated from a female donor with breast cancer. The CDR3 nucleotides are TGTGCCAGCAGCGTAGGTCTAGCATCCAATGAGCAGTTCTTC. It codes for CASSVGLASNEQFF.